These T cell receptor beta chains were read from a single sample in a study of blood T cell repertoires in COVID-19. TCRdb keeps only in-frame clones here, not all; method: immunoSEQ multiplex PCR. The sample carries approximately 300,000 clones, roughly 90% recorded once. The sample was peripheral blood. These TCRs come from a woman younger than 45 with COVID-19, enrolled during active disease. The CDR3 runs from the conserved cysteine through the conserved F or W. D genes are given only for firm matches. Size is omitted from some rows. Given values are once, few, many or a class for expanded clones.

j_gene | v_gene | d_gene | abundance | CDR3aa | CDR3nt
TRBJ2-7 | TRBV4-1 | TRBD2 | - | CASSPIAGSSYEQYF | TGCGCCAGCAGTCCGATAGCGGGGAGCTCCTACGAGCAGTACTTC
TRBJ2-7 | TRBV11-2 | TRBD2 | once | CASITEREGNEQYF | TGTGCCAGCATCACCGAGCGGGAGGGTAACGAGCAGTACTTC
TRBJ1-2 | TRBV9 | - | - | CASSVEQGSYGYTF | TGTGCCAGCAGCGTAGAGCAGGGGTCCTATGGCTACACCTTC
TRBJ1-2 | TRBV5-6 | - | - | CASSLEGGRYGYTF | TGTGCCAGCAGCTTGGAGGGGGGGCGCTATGGCTACACCTTC
TRBJ1-1 | TRBV7-3 | TRBD1 | - | CASSTGQGAISEAFF | TGTGCCAGCAGCACTGGACAGGGGGCGATTTCTGAAGCTTTCTTT
TRBJ2-1 | TRBV7-6 | TRBD2 | - | CASSPEASGSYNEQFF | TGTGCCAGCAGCCCCGAAGCGAGCGGGAGCTACAATGAGCAGTTCTTC
TRBJ2-1 | TRBV18 | - | once | CASSPPTRENNEQFF | TGTGCCAGCTCACCACCTACCCGGGAGAACAATGAGCAGTTCTTC
TRBJ2-7 | TRBV18 | - | - | CASSPVYEQYF | TGTGCCAGCTCACCCGTCTACGAGCAGTACTTC
TRBJ2-2 | TRBV30 | TRBD2 | - | CAWSGGRANGELFF | TGTGCCTGGAGTGGGGGGAGGGCGAACGGGGAGCTGTTTTTT
TRBJ2-7 | TRBV14 | - | once | CASSQSGQGSTEQYF | TGTGCCAGCAGCCAATCGGGCCAGGGGTCTACCGAGCAGTACTTC
TRBJ2-7 | TRBV19 | TRBD1 | - | CASSRDSYEQYF | TGTGCCAGTAGTCGGGACAGCTACGAGCAGTACTTC
TRBJ2-3 | TRBV6-5 | TRBD2 | - | CASSRLAGSSDTQYF | TGTGCCAGCAGTAGACTAGCGGGAAGTTCAGATACGCAGTATTTT
TRBJ2-2 | TRBV28 | - | - | CASSLHRVGTGELFF | TGTGCCAGCAGTTTGCACAGGGTGGGGACCGGGGAGCTGTTTTTT
TRBJ1-6 | TRBV2 | - | - | CASSGPAGYNSPLHF | TGTGCCAGCAGTGGACCGGCGGGCTATAATTCACCCCTCCACTTT
TRBJ1-5 | TRBV2 | - | - | CASSEVGRGVSQPQHF | TGTGCCAGCAGTGAAGTCGGCAGGGGAGTAAGTCAGCCCCAGCATTTT
TRBJ1-2 | TRBV6-5 | TRBD1 | once | CASRMGQGAYGYTF | TGTGCCAGCAGAATGGGACAGGGTGCCTATGGCTACACCTTC
TRBJ2-1 | TRBV3-1/TRBV3-2 | TRBD2 | - | CASSQEAGDEQFF | TGTGCCAGCAGCCAAGAGGCGGGGGATGAGCAGTTCTTC
TRBJ2-7 | TRBV4-1 | - | - | CASSQDTGSSYEQYF | TGCGCCAGCAGCCAAGATACGGGATCATCCTACGAGCAGTACTTC
TRBJ2-7 | TRBV18 | - | - | CASSPGRAGEYF | TGTGCCAGCTCACCAGGGAGAGCCGGGGAGTACTTC
TRBJ1-5 | TRBV30 | - | once | CAWSSPAGGSNQPQHF | TGTGCCTGGAGTTCCCCCGCCGGCGGTAGCAATCAGCCCCAGCATTTT
TRBJ1-1 | TRBV11-3 | TRBD1 | - | CASSFGQGEAFF | TGTGCCAGCAGCTTCGGACAGGGGGAAGCTTTCTTT
TRBJ2-7 | TRBV28 | TRBD2 | - | CASSFYSGRASYEQYF | TGTGCCAGCAGTTTCTATAGTGGGAGGGCCTCCTACGAGCAGTACTTC